These 9 T cell receptor beta chains originate from one sample sequenced in a study of cytomegalovirus exposure and HLA in healthy donors. Using immunoSEQ multiplex PCR, the repertoire was profiled, and TCRdb retains in-frame clones only, with some absent. The sample has more than 70,000 clones, approximately 94% seen once; the top ten hold approximately 0.99%. Sequenced: PBMCs. These TCRs come from a woman between 18 and 29 years old in good health and CMV-seronegative.

This chain joins TRBV10-2 and TRBJ1-2; 8 positions agree with TRBD1. The CDR3 has 12 residues. V lost 6 bases to trimming and J lost 8 bases; unmatched junction nucleotides: 5. Germline CDR1 and CDR2: WSHSY and SAAADI. Here the CDR3 reads CASSTDRGGYTF. DNA of the CDR3: TGCGCCAGCAGCACCGACAGGGGCGGCTACACCTTC.

The V call is TRBV2, the J call TRBJ2-2; D gene ambiguous. CDR1 and CDR2 from the germline V gene are SNHLY and FYNNEI. This CDR3 region has 14 residues. Deletions cut 6 bases from V and 5 bases from J, with 13 bases between. This CDR3 is CASSSFHETGELFF. CDR3 coding DNA: TGTGCCAGCAGCTCTTTCCACGAGACCGGGGAGCTGTTTTTT.

The chain joins TRBV18 to TRBJ2-1; possibly TRBD2 for D (6 bases). The CDR3 spans 15 residues. Trimming pared 1 base from V and 4 bases from J, leaving 11 bases between. Germline assignment: CDR1 KGHSH and CDR2 LQKENI. The CDR3 loop is CASSPRRAGYNEQFF. CDR3 nucleotide sequence: TGTGCCAGCTCACCACGCAGGGCGGGGTACAATGAGCAGTTCTTC.

This chain joins TRBV27 and TRBJ2-5; TRBD2 aligns across 14 bases. The CDR3 consists of 16 residues. The germline gives CDR1 MNHEY, CDR2 SMNVEV (reference sequence). J lost 3 bases, V lost 5 bases, and 5 bases had no gene match. In DNA form, the CDR3 reads TGTGCCAGCAGTAAGACTAGCGGGAGGGATGAAGAGACCCAGTACTTC. Protein sequence: CASSKTSGRDEETQYF.

This chain joins TRBV28 and TRBJ2-5, with TRBD1 as a possible D gene (6 bases). There are 14 residues in the CDR3. Germline CDR1 MDHEN, CDR2 SYDVKM. The germline V and J ends were trimmed by 5 bases and 5 bases, with 15 bases remaining between them. CDR3 sequence: CASSPPGAYETQYF. For the CDR3, the DNA is TGTGCCAGCAGTCCCCCAGGGGCGTATGAGACCCAGTACTTC.

The CDR3 sequence: CASSGWEGRETQYF. The CDR3 DNA follows: TGTGCCAGCAGCGGGTGGGAGGGCCGAGAGACCCAGTACTTC. J is TRBJ2-5 and V is TRBV7-9, with 7 bases fitting TRBD2. Losses at the gene ends were 5 bases for V and 4 bases for J; bases not matched to a gene: 7. CDR3 length: 14 amino acids. Looked up from germline, CDR1 is SEHNR and CDR2 is FQNEAQ (reference sequence).

The chain recombines TRBV2 with TRBJ2-1, with 9 positions matching TRBD1. Germline lookup yields CDR1 SNHLY and CDR2 FYNNEI. CDR3 size: 14 residues. Trimming took 9 bases from V and 7 from J; bases not matched to a gene: 10. CDR3: CAREGQGPLNEQFF. Written as DNA, the CDR3 is TGTGCCAGAGAGGGACAGGGACCCCTTAATGAGCAGTTCTTC.

The chain recombines TRBV30 with TRBJ1-2; 7 bases match TRBD1. V shed 3 bases and J 8 bases; nucleotides not matched to a gene: 9. CDR1 is GTSNPN, CDR2 SVGIG, per germline (reference sequence). The CDR3 covers 13 residues. CDR3 amino acids: CAWSYRGTDGYTF. Here the CDR3 DNA reads TGTGCCTGGAGCTATAGGGGGACAGACGGCTACACCTTC. The full variable domain, its missing parts supplied by reference TRBV30 and TRBJ1-2, is SQTIHQWPATLVQPVGSPLSLECTVEGTSNPNLYWYRQAAGRGLQLLFYSVGIGQISSEVPQNLSASRPQDRQFILSSKKLLLSDSGFYLCAWSYRGTDGYTFGSGTRLTVV.

The chain employs TRBV7-2 and TRBJ1-1; D is uncertain. This CDR3 is built from 14 residues. V lost 1 base, J lost 3 bases, and 9 bases lay in between. Germline V gives CDR1 SGHTA, CDR2 FQGNSA. CDR3 sequence (DNA): TGTGCCAGCAGCTTAGAGTTCACGGACACTGAAGCTTTCTTT. Its translation is CASSLEFTDTEAFF. The full variable domain, in which reference TRBV7-2 and TRBJ1-1 provide the parts outside the CDR3, is GAGVSQSPSNKVTEKGKDVELRCDPISGHTALYWYRQSLGQGLEFLIYFQGNSAPDKSGLPSDRFSAERTGGSVSTLTIQRTQQEDSAVYLCASSLEFTDTEAFFGQGTRLTVV.